These 2 T cell receptor beta chains share one sample of origin, sequenced in a study of blood T cell repertoires in COVID-19. Measured with immunoSEQ multiplex PCR; TCRdb has only the in-frame clones, and not every one. Of more than 85,000 clones listed, 90% are singletons. The sequenced sample was peripheral blood. All receptors derive from a man aged 60 to 75 with acute or convalescent COVID-19.

The chain has TRBV11-3 and TRBJ2-3, with TRBD2 identical over 12 bases. The CDR3 runs 16 residues. Per the germline V gene, CDR1 is SGHNT and CDR2 is YENEEA. The ends lost 5 bases at V and 6 bases at J; junction bases unmatched: 9. The CDR3 here is CASSARTSGITDTQYF. Written as DNA, the CDR3 is TGTGCCAGCAGCGCCAGGACTAGCGGGATAACGGATACGCAGTATTTT.

The chain is built from TRBV29-1 and TRBJ2-5, with TRBD2 identical over 9 bases. With V trimmed by 4 bases and J by 5 bases, 8 bases remained unmatched. The CDR3 sequence is 14 residues long. Germline values: CDR1 SQVTM, CDR2 ANQGSEA. DNA for the CDR3: TGCAGCGTTGTAAGCGGGAGGAGTGGCGAGACCCAGTACTTC. Translated, it gives CSVVSGRSGETQYF.